A single T cell receptor beta chain is shown here with its context. Its antigen remains unknown. As to treatment: around 19 received Ad26.COV2.S at low or high dose, single or two shots; 5 received placebo; per-sample allocation not given. Day 63 after the first vaccine or placebo injection was the time point for sampling. In Boston, an adult donor aged 18-55 years took part. The ends were cut back, 9 bases at V and 5 bases at J, with 16 bases in the middle. The germline gives CDR1 MNHEY, CDR2 SMNVEV (reference sequence). This CDR3 has 14 residues. Here immunoSEQ multiplex PCR was the method, and the copy in TCRdb shows in-frame clones only, minus some. Of hundreds of thousands of clones listed, 70% to 90% are singletons. This record belongs to a study of Ad26.COV2.S vaccination and SARS-CoV-2 variants. Background on the study: Dosing was one shot or two shots 56 days apart. Study findings and constraints: Substantial breadth was reportedly displayed by spike-specific CD8+ and CD4+ T cell responses after vaccination. From the TCR breadth and depth analyses, total T cell responses may have been underestimated.

This receptor was identified in a person between 18 and 59 years old who received the Ad26.COV2.S COVID-19 vaccine or a placebo. The genes are TRBV27 and TRBJ2-2, with D possibly being TRBD1 (5 bases). Sequencing used peripheral blood, obtained in a trial of Ad26.COV2.S vaccine versus placebo. This CDR3 is CARPAGCKTGELFF. The CDR3 region has the DNA TGTGCCAGGCCCGCAGGGTGCAAAACCGGGGAGCTGTTTTTT.